This T cell receptor beta chain stems from a study of CD8 T cells in Susac syndrome. The CDR3 sequence is 14 residues long. Per germline, CDR1 LNHDA and CDR2 SQIVND (reference sequence). The V end lost 3 bases, the J end lost 3 bases, and 11 bases lay between the germline ends. Controls were healthy donors (matched for age and sex). Negative isolation was used for CD8+ and CD4+ T cells, and FACS enrichment was applied to TEMRA cells. After extraction with the RNeasy kit, roughly 0.5 to 1 ug of the RNA was reverse transcribed using random hexamers. The immunoSEQ assay covered 54 Vbeta and 13 Jbeta segments for CDR3. Using its own MiXCR run on the immunoSEQ multiplex PCR reads, TCRdb lists one record per CDR3 protein. The sample records more than 75,000 distinct CDR3 sequences, approximately 92% being singletons.

The sequenced material came from CD8+ T cells from PBMCs. The sequence was collected from a human donor in good health. The chain employs TRBV19 and TRBJ1-1; TRBD1 might be the D (5 bases). The CDR3 here is CASSMWQGDTEAFF. The DNA of the CDR3 is TGTGCCAGTAGTATGTGGCAGGGAGACACTGAAGCTTTCTTT.